Shown below are 7 T cell receptor beta chains from a single sample sequenced in a study of naive and memory T cell subsets. Ligated cDNA underwent four rounds of PCR with nested alpha and beta constant region primers and SP2. TCRdb redid the calling of the UMI-ligation and nested PCR reads with MiXCR, one entry per CDR3 protein. The sample yields about 30,000 distinct CDR3 sequences, about 6.2% seen once. Regarding treatment: skin biopsy from PPD injection site in Mantoux-positive individual. An oligonucleotide containing a UMI was ligated to the 3' end of TCR cDNA. Sample: skin, taken from a tuberculin skin test site. The source of these receptors is an adult in good health.

By its share, this clonotype is medium-sized. The CDR3 region has the DNA TGTGCCAGCAGCCTCAGTCGGATTCAGGGGAGCGCCCAGTACTTC. This translates into CASSLSRIQGSAQYF. V gene TRBV3-1 combines with J gene TRBJ2-5; D might be TRBD1 (6 bases). V shed 4 bases and J shed 9 bases, with 21 bases lying between them. The germline gives CDR1 LGHDT, CDR2 YNNKEL (reference sequence). The CDR3 is 15 amino acids.

This clonotype was found many times. The chain combines TRBV5-1 with TRBJ2-5, with D possibly being TRBD1 (7 bases). CDR1 and CDR2 (germline): SGHRS, YFSETQ. V dropped 5 bases and J dropped 4 bases, with 15 bases sitting between them. This CDR3 comprises 14 residues. In nucleotides, the CDR3 is TGCGCCAGCAGGAGGCCAGGGGGGTTAGAGACCCAGTACTTC. Its protein product is CASRRPGGLETQYF.

This clonotype was recorded many times. V usage is TRBV7-2 and J usage is TRBJ2-7; 8 bases fit TRBD1. The CDR3 totals 13 residues. From germline, CDR1 is SGHTA and CDR2 FQGNSA. Losses at the gene ends were 5 bases for V and 6 bases for J; bases not matched to a gene: 6. CDR3 protein: CASSNGQGSEQYF. The CDR3 DNA follows: TGTGCCAGCAGCAACGGACAGGGAAGCGAGCAGTACTTC.

The J gene is TRBJ2-2, the V gene TRBV6-5; no definite D call. The germline gives CDR1 MNHEY, CDR2 SVGAGI. There are 14 residues in the CDR3. V lost 8 bases and J lost 4, with 14 bases in between. The CDR3 spells CASRTDSTTGELFF. CDR3 bases: TGTGCCAGCCGAACAGATTCGACCACCGGGGAGCTGTTTTTT.

The CDR3 loop reads CASSSRDRRYYEQFF. CDR3 bases: TGTGCCAGCAGCTCCCGGGACAGGCGCTATTATGAGCAGTTCTTC. The rearrangement joins TRBV7-8 to TRBJ2-1, with TRBD1 identical over 8 bases. The CDR3 contains 15 residues. Germline CDR1 reads SGHVS; CDR2 reads FQNEAQ. Germline trimming cut 4 bases from V and 8 bases from J; bases unmatched to any gene: 10.

This sequence joins TRBV6-5 and TRBJ2-7; TRBD2 agrees at 8 bases. Per the germline V gene, CDR1 is MNHEY and CDR2 is SVGAGI. CDR3 length: 14 residues. V shed 6 bases, J shed 2 bases, and the junction held 6 bases outside the gene matches. The CDR3 DNA reads as TGTGCCAGCAGGGGGACTAGTGGGGCCTACGAGCAGTACTTC. Translating gives CASRGTSGAYEQYF.

This clonotype qualifies as medium-sized. The V and J genes are TRBV29-1 and TRBJ2-2; no clear D. Germline V gene data show CDR1 as SQVTM and CDR2 as ANQGSEA. Between the trimmed V and J ends, which lost 4 bases and 0 bases, there was a span of 6 bases. CDR3 length: 13 amino acids. The CDR3 here is CSVATPNTGELFF. CDR3 nucleotide sequence: TGCAGCGTTGCGACTCCGAACACCGGGGAGCTGTTTTTT.